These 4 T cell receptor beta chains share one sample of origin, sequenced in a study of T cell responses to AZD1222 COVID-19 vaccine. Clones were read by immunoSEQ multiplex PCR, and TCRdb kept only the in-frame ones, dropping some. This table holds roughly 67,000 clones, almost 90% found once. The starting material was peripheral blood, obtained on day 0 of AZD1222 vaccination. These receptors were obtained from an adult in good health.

The CDR3 nucleotides read TGTGCCAGCAGTTTATCCTCACTAGCGGGCACTAGCACAGATACGCAGTATTTT. Amino acids: CASSLSSLAGTSTDTQYF. The rearrangement joins TRBV27 to TRBJ2-3, with 9 bases fitting TRBD2. The length of the CDR3 is 18 residues. V dropped 0 bases and J dropped 0; count of bases not matched to a gene: 7. Per the germline V gene, CDR1 is MNHEY and CDR2 is SMNVEV (reference sequence).

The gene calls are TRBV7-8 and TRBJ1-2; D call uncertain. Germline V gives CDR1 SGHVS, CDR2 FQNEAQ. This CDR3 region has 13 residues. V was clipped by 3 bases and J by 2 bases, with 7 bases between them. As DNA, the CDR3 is TGTGCCAGCAGCTTGGACGGGAACTATGGCTACACCTTC. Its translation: CASSLDGNYGYTF.

The CDR3, as DNA: TGTGCCAGCAGCTTAGTTCGGGGAGAAGGAGAGACCCAGTACTTC. Its translation is CASSLVRGEGETQYF. This chain uses TRBV7-2 with TRBJ2-5; D is perhaps TRBD2 (5 bases). This CDR3 is built from 15 residues. Per germline, CDR1 SGHTA and CDR2 FQGNSA. V shed 1 base and J shed 4 bases, with 13 bases lying between them.

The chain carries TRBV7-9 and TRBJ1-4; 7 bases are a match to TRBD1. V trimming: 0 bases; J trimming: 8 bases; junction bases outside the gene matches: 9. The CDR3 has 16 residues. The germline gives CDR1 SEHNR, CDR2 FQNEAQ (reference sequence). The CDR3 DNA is TGTGCCAGCAGCTTAGCCCGACAGGGCCCAGTGGAAAAACTGTTTTTT. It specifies CASSLARQGPVEKLFF.